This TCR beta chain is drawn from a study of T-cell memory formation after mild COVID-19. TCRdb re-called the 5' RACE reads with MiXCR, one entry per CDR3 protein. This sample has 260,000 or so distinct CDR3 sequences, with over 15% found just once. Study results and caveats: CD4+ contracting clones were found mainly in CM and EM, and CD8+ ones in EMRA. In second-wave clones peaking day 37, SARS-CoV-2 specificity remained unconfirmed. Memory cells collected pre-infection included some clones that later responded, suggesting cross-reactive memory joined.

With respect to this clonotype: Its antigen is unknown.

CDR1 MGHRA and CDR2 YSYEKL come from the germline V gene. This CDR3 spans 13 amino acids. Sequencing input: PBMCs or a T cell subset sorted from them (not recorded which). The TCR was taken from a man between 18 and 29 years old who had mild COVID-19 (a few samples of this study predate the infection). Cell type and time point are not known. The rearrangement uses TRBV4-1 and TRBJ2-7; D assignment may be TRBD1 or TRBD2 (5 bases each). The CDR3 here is CASSQERDGPSSV. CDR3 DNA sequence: TGCGCCAGCAGCCAAGAACGGGACGGTCCTTCCTCCGTC.